This TCR beta chain was documented in a study of T-cell memory formation after mild COVID-19. The length of the CDR3 is 16 residues. V was clipped by 5 bases and J by 5 bases; unmatched bases: 12. Germline assignment: CDR1 SEHNR and CDR2 FQNEAQ (reference sequence). TCRdb recomputed calls from the 5' RACE reads with MiXCR, one row per CDR3 protein. This sample has around 130,000 distinct CDR3 sequences, with 15% to 20% found just once. The receptor comes from an adult woman who had mild COVID-19 (a few samples of this study predate the infection). Cell type and time point are not known. Sequencing was carried out using PBMCs or a T cell subset sorted from them (not recorded which). The genes are TRBV7-9 and TRBJ2-3; 8 positions match TRBD2. For the CDR3, the DNA is TGTGCCAGCAGCCCCATGGTAGCGGGGCCGAGAGATACGCAGTATTTT. Translating it yields CASSPMVAGPRDTQYF.